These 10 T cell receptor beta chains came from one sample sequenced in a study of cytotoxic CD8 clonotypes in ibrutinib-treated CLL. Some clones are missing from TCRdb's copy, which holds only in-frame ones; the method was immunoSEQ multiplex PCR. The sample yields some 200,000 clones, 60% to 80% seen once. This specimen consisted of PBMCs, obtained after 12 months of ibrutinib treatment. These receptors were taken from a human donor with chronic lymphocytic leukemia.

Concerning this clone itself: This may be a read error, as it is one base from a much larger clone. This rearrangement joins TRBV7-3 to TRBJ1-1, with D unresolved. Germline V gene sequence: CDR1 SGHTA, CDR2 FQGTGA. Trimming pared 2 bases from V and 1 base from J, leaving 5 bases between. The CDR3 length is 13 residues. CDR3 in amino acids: CASSLFQNTEAFF. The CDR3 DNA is TGTGCCAGCAGCTTATTCCAGAACACTGAAGCTTTCTTT.

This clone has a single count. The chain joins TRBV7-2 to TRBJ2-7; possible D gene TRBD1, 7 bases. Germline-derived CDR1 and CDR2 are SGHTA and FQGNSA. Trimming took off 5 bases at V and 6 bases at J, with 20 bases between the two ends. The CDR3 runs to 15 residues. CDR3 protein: CASSTTTGWRVEQYF. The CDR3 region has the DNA TGTGCCAGCAGCACTACGACAGGGTGGAGGGTCGAGCAGTACTTC.

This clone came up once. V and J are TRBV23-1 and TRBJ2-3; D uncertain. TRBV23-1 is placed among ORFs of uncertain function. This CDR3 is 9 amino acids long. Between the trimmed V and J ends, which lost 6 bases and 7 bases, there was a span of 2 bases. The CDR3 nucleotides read TGCGCCAGCAGCCATACGCAGTATTTT. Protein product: CASSHTQYF.

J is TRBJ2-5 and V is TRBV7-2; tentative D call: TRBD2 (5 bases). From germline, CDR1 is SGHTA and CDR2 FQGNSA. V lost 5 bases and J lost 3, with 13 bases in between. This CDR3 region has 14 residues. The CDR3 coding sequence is TGTGCCAGCAGCAGAAACGGGGTGAAAGAGACCCAGTACTTC. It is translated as CASSRNGVKETQYF.

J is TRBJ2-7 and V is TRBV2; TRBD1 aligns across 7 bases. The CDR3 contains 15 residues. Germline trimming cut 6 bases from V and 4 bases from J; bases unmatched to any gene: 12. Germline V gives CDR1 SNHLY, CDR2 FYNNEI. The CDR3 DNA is TGTGCCAGCAGACGACAGGGCATACGGTCTTACGAGCAGTACTTC. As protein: CASRRQGIRSYEQYF.

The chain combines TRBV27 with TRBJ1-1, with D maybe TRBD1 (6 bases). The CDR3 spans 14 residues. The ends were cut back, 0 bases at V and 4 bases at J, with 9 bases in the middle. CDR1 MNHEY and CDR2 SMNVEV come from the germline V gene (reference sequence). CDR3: CASSLSGARTEAFF. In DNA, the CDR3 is TGTGCCAGCAGTTTATCGGGGGCTCGCACTGAAGCTTTCTTT.

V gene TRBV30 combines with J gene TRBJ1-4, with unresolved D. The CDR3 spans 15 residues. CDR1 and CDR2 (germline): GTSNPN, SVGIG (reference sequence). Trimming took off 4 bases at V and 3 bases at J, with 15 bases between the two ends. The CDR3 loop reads CAWKDNGLANEKLFF. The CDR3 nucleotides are TGTGCCTGGAAAGATAACGGTCTGGCTAATGAAAAACTGTTTTTT.

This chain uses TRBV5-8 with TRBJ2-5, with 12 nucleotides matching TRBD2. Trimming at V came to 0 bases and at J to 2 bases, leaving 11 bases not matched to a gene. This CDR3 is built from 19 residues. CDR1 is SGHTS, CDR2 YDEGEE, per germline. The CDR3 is CASSLARLAGVGWQETQYF. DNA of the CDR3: TGTGCCAGCAGCTTGGCCAGACTAGCGGGAGTTGGGTGGCAAGAGACCCAGTACTTC.

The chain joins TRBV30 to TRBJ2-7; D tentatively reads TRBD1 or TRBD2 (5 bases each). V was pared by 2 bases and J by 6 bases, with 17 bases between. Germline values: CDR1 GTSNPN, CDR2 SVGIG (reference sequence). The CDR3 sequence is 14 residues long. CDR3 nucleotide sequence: TGTGCCTGGAGTCGGGGCTCCCAACTCGGCGAGCAGTACTTC. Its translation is CAWSRGSQLGEQYF. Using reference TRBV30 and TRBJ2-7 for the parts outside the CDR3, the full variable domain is SQTIHQWPATLVQPVGSPLSLECTVEGTSNPNLYWYRQAAGRGLQLLFYSVGIGQISSEVPQNLSASRPQDRQFILSSKKLLLSDSGFYLCAWSRGSQLGEQYFGPGTRLTVT.

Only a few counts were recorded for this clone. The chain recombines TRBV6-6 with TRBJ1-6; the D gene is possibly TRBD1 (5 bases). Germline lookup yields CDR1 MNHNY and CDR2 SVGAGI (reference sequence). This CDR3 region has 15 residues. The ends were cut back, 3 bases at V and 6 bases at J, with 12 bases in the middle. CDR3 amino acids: CASSYLGESNSPLHF. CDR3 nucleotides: TGTGCCAGCAGTTATTTGGGGGAATCTAATTCACCCCTCCACTTT.